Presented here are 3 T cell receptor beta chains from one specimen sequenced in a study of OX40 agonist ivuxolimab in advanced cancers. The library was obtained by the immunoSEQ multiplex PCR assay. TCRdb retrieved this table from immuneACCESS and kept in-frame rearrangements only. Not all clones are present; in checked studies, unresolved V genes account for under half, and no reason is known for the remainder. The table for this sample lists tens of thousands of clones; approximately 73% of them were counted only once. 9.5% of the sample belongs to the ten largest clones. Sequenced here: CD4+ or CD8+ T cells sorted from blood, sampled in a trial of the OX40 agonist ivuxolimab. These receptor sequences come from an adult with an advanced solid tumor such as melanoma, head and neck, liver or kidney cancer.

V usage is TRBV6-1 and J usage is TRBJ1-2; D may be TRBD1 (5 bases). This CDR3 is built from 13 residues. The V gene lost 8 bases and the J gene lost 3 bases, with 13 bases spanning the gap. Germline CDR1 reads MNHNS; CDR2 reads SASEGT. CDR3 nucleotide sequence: TGTGCCAGCGTGGAGGACAAGTACTATGGCTACACCTTC. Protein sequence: CASVEDKYYGYTF.

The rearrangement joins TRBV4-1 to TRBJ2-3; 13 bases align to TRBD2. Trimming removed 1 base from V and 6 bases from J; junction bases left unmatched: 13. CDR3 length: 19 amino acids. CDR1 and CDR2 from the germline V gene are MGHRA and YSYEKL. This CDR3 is CASSQGLSGLAGDRDTQYF. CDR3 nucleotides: TGCGCCAGCAGCCAAGGGCTTTCCGGACTAGCGGGGGACAGGGATACGCAGTATTTT.

In DNA form, the CDR3 reads TGCGCCAGCAGCTCCTCGGCCGGGACAGGGGCCACTGAAGCTTTCTTT. Translation: CASSSSAGTGATEAFF. This rearrangement joins TRBV5-1 to TRBJ1-1; 10 bases align to TRBD1. From germline, CDR1 is SGHRS and CDR2 YFSETQ. With 3 bases clipped from V and 4 bases from J, the junction kept 9 bases outside the gene matches. The CDR3 consists of 16 residues. Full variable domain (missing parts from reference TRBV5-1 and TRBJ1-1): KAGVTQTPRYLIKTRGQQVTLSCSPISGHRSVSWYQQTPGQGLQFLFEYFSETQRNKGNFPGRFSGRQFSNSRSEMNVSTLELGDSALYLCASSSSAGTGATEAFFGQGTRLTVV.